This entry lists 18 T cell receptor beta chains sequenced from one sample in a study of PD-L1 blockade in urothelial cancer. Produced via immunoSEQ multiplex PCR; TCRdb's table is partial and in-frame only. The sample lists 60,000 to 70,000 clones, 75% to 85% occurring once. The time point denotes: pretreatment peripheral blood. The sequences come from PBMCs, collected around atezolizumab (anti-PD-L1) treatment. These receptors were taken from a man between 65 and 79 years old with urothelial cancer.

The V call is TRBV9, the J call TRBJ2-5; 7 positions agree with TRBD2. The CDR3 is 16 amino acids. The germline V gene encodes CDR1 SGDLS and CDR2 YYNGEE. V trimming: 4 bases; J trimming: 5 bases; junction bases outside the gene matches: 14. As DNA, the CDR3 is TGTGCCAGCAGCCCAAGCCCCCCGGGGGGTAGCGAGACCCAGTACTTC. Amino acids: CASSPSPPGGSETQYF.

The sample holds one count of this clone. V usage is TRBV25-1 and J usage is TRBJ2-7; tentative D call: TRBD1 (5 bases). Germline assignment: CDR1 MGHDK and CDR2 SYGVNS. This CDR3 contains 13 residues. Trimming left V 8 bases short and J 6 bases short, with 17 bases between. CDR3 region: CASLGRVVSEQYF. The DNA of the CDR3 is TGTGCCAGCCTGGGCAGGGTCGTTTCCGAGCAGTACTTC.

The chain employs TRBV11-3 and TRBJ2-3; 14 positions agree with TRBD2. The CDR3 totals 16 residues. Germline V lookup: CDR1 SGHNT, CDR2 YENEEA. J was trimmed by 4 bases and V by 4 bases; bases with no gene match: 4. DNA for the CDR3: TGTGCCAGCAGCTCGGGACTAGCGGGAGAGGCAGATACGCAGTATTTT. Translated, it gives CASSSGLAGEADTQYF.

The chain uses TRBV6-1 and TRBJ1-1, with D perhaps matching TRBD1 (5 bases). This CDR3 has 14 amino acids. The germline V gene encodes CDR1 MNHNS and CDR2 SASEGT. Trimming pared 2 bases from V and 7 bases from J, leaving 14 bases between. CDR3 sequence reads: CASSETAGYFEAFF. In nucleotides, the CDR3 is TGTGCCAGCAGTGAAACAGCAGGGTACTTTGAAGCTTTCTTT.

The chain carries TRBV5-8 and TRBJ2-1; TRBD2 agrees at 8 bases. The CDR3 is 14 residues long. Per germline, CDR1 SGHTS and CDR2 YDEGEE. The ends lost 2 bases at V and 4 bases at J; junction bases unmatched: 2. This chain's CDR3 is CASSFTSGYNEQFF. The CDR3 DNA is TGTGCCAGCAGCTTTACTAGCGGTTACAATGAGCAGTTCTTC.

This chain joins TRBV5-1 and TRBJ2-7, with 8 bases that match TRBD2. CDR3 length: 14 residues. Germline V gene data show CDR1 as SGHRS and CDR2 as YFSETQ. V shed 5 bases, J shed 3 bases, and the junction held 7 bases outside the gene matches. Here the CDR3 DNA reads TGCGCCAGCAGAAAACTAGCGGCGAGCTACGAGCAGTACTTC. It yields the protein CASRKLAASYEQYF.

The genes are TRBV7-9 and TRBJ2-1, with 8 bases identical to TRBD2. Per germline, CDR1 SEHNR and CDR2 FQNEAQ (reference sequence). The CDR3 runs 17 residues. The V gene end was trimmed by 1 base and the J gene end by 8 bases; junction bases not matched to a gene: 13. CDR3 in amino acids: CASSLVSGSLMDDEQFF. DNA for the CDR3: TGTGCCAGCAGCTTAGTGAGCGGGAGCCTAATGGACGATGAGCAGTTCTTC.

The chain links TRBV2 to TRBJ2-3; 9 nucleotides match TRBD2. CDR1 SNHLY and CDR2 FYNNEI come from the germline V gene. V gave up 4 bases and J gave up 2 bases; unmatched junction bases: 4. CDR3 length: 15 amino acids. The CDR3 spells CASSALAGFTDTQYF. The CDR3 nucleotides read TGTGCCAGCAGTGCTCTAGCGGGATTCACAGATACGCAGTATTTT.

V and J are TRBV6-1 and TRBJ2-7; unclear D gene. The CDR3 runs to 11 residues. The V gene's germline CDR1 is MNHNS and CDR2 SASEGT. The V end lost 6 bases, the J end lost 6 bases, and 9 bases lay between the germline ends. DNA of the CDR3: TGTGCCAGCAGGACTGAAGCCGAGCAGTACTTC. Its translation: CASRTEAEQYF.

The chain links TRBV7-8 to TRBJ2-1, with D perhaps TRBD1 (5 bases). The germline V gene encodes CDR1 SGHVS and CDR2 FQNEAQ. V was trimmed by 2 bases and J by 5 bases, leaving 19 bases between them. The CDR3 loop spans 17 amino acids. For the CDR3, the DNA is TGTGCCAGCAGCTTAAATCGTCTAAGACAGCAAAACAATGAGCAGTTCTTC. Its protein product is CASSLNRLRQQNNEQFF.

V is TRBV19 and J is TRBJ2-7; D is perhaps TRBD2 (5 bases). Germline CDR1 and CDR2: LNHDA and SQIVND (reference sequence). The ends were cut back, 3 bases at V and 3 bases at J, with 12 bases in the middle. This CDR3 comprises 14 residues. DNA for the CDR3: TGTGCCAGTAGTATTCAAGAGGGAAGCTACGAGCAGTACTTC. Residues: CASSIQEGSYEQYF.

This clone was counted a few times. The V call is TRBV7-9, the J call TRBJ1-2; D is uncertain. With 5 bases removed from V and 8 bases from J, the gap between germline ends came to 15 bases. The germline V gene has CDR1 SEHNR and CDR2 FQNEAQ (reference sequence). The CDR3 contains 13 residues. CDR3 sequence reads: CASSPDTRIGYTF. Here the CDR3 DNA reads TGTGCCAGCAGCCCTGACACCCGGATCGGCTACACCTTC.

V gene TRBV27 combines with J gene TRBJ2-1; D is unclear. This CDR3 spans 13 amino acids. V lost 5 bases to trimming and J lost 9 bases, with 14 bases between them. CDR1 and CDR2 from the germline V gene are MNHEY and SMNVEV (reference sequence). Here the CDR3 reads CASSPPPVSEQFF. CDR3 in DNA: TGTGCCAGCAGTCCCCCACCCGTGAGTGAGCAGTTCTTC.

The chain has TRBV5-6 and TRBJ1-2; tentatively, D is TRBD1 (6 bases). Germline V gives CDR1 SGHDT, CDR2 YYEEEE. The V and J ends lost 0 bases and 0 bases respectively, with 12 bases between them. This CDR3 region has 16 residues. The CDR3, as DNA: TGTGCCAGCAGCTTGGACAGGGCTCCTTCTAACTATGGCTACACCTTC. Protein product: CASSLDRAPSNYGYTF.

V gene TRBV18 combines with J gene TRBJ2-1; 9 nucleotides match TRBD2. The CDR3 is made up of 13 amino acids. After removal of 8 bases from V and 2 bases from J, the junction contained 1 base not matched to a gene. CDR1 and CDR2 (germline): KGHSH, LQKENI. The CDR3 DNA sequence: TGTGCCAGCGCTAGCGGGGCCTACAATGAGCAGTTCTTC. Protein sequence: CASASGAYNEQFF.

This clone was observed a few times. The chain employs TRBV5-1 and TRBJ1-2; D is possibly TRBD1 (6 bases). Germline CDR1 reads SGHRS; CDR2 reads YFSETQ. This CDR3 is built from 14 residues. V was clipped by 0 bases and J by 1 base, with 7 bases between them. The CDR3, as DNA: TGCGCCAGCAGCTTGGAACAGGGTAACTATGGCTACACCTTC. Protein sequence: CASSLEQGNYGYTF. The full variable domain, in which reference TRBV5-1 and TRBJ1-2 provide the parts outside the CDR3, is KAGVTQTPRYLIKTRGQQVTLSCSPISGHRSVSWYQQTPGQGLQFLFEYFSETQRNKGNFPGRFSGRQFSNSRSEMNVSTLELGDSALYLCASSLEQGNYGYTFGSGTRLTVV.

J is TRBJ2-7 and V is TRBV6-5; a weak D match, TRBD2 (7 bases). The CDR3 is 14 residues long. Germline CDR1 and CDR2: MNHEY and SVGAGI. The V and J ends lost 8 bases and 2 bases respectively, with 16 bases between them. DNA for the CDR3: TGTGCCAGCGGGGGTCGGGGGGCTCCCTACGAGCAGTACTTC. Amino acid sequence: CASGGRGAPYEQYF.

V and J are TRBV27 and TRBJ2-7; 12 positions match TRBD1. V was clipped by 6 bases and J by 0 bases; unmatched bases: 9. The CDR3 is 17 amino acids. From germline, CDR1 is MNHEY and CDR2 SMNVEV (reference sequence). CDR3 in DNA: TGTGCCAGCAGAAAAGGGACAGGGGGCCTGAGCTCCTACGAGCAGTACTTC. It translates to CASRKGTGGLSSYEQYF.